This TCR beta chain was profiled in a study of CD8 T cell repertoires and HIV-1 epitope variants. TCR beta CDR3 was sequenced at survey depth on immunoSEQ. TCRdb keeps only in-frame clones here, not all; method: immunoSEQ multiplex PCR. The sample shows under 100,000 clones, roughly 80% of them seen only once. The CDR3 runs 13 residues. The ends lost 6 bases at V and 6 bases at J; junction bases unmatched: 5. Germline values: CDR1 SNHLY, CDR2 FYNNEI. The clonotype comes from a male donor with HIV. V is TRBV2 and J is TRBJ1-1, with 9 bases fitting TRBD1. The sequencing input was uncultured baseline CD8+ T cells from peripheral blood mononuclear cells (PBMCs). As DNA, the CDR3 is TGTGCCAGCAGATATACAGGGGGCCCTGAAGCTTTCTTT. It yields the protein CASRYTGGPEAFF.